The entry below describes one TCR beta chain. There is no known antigen for this receptor. Per-base quality was not reported, and no clone a single base away is much larger than it. This specimen's time point label, per the study, means: about 28 days (+/-7) after the second vaccine dose. Because spike-specific TCR depth and breadth did not differ between the two schedules, AZD1222 recipients who got a second dose at roughly 4 weeks were pooled with those who got a second dose at roughly 12 weeks. The vaccinee samples were drawn from two UK trials, COV001 and COV002, one of which was a single-blind randomized controlled phase 2/3 trial testing AZD1222 (ChAdOx1 nCoV-19) in healthy adults. For TCRbeta chain sequencing, PBMC samples from trial participants were taken at day 0 and at day 28 after the second dose. This sample was included in a study of T cell responses to AZD1222 COVID-19 vaccine (dated by TCRdb to the early 2020s). Regarding the study in general: TCR sequencing was performed for 230 to 250 trial participants, of whom approximately 200 were given two doses of AZD1222 and approximately 26 were given two doses of MenACWY control vaccine. Enrollment into the trials was organized by age into subgroups of 18-55, 56-69 and 70-plus years, and those subgroups contained roughly 150, 30 and 60 TCR-sequenced participants, respectively.

General conclusions and limits of the study: The whole spike protein was spanned by vaccine-associated CD4 TCRs, and dominant responses were seen in regions 160-218 and 743-854. Only five or six AZD1222 recipients were SARS-CoV-2 seropositive at baseline, limiting conclusions about previously exposed vaccinees. Participants were mostly white British, with more females than males. The authors suggested clonal diversity may have been underestimated. Reportedly, close to half of the unique spike-specific TCRs recognized epitopes lying outside the regions that are mutated in the B.1.351 and B.1.1.7 variants. Because no day 14 peak-response samples were available, the repertoires could be characterized only after the peak T cell response. In the small 56-69-year group, the increase in depth fell short of significance, most likely because of low power. Spike-specific TCR breadth and depth rose significantly after two AZD1222 doses compared with day 0 and with MenACWY recipients.

For this chain, trimming is 0 bases at the V end and 4 bases at the J end, and the number of junction bases without a gene match is 12. The CDR1 and CDR2 encoded by the germline V gene are LGHNA and YSLEER. Taken from cysteine to phenylalanine, the CDR3 has 19 residues. Kept here is only the CDR3 DNA, which spans 57 bases and is read in frame from base 1. The CDR3 regions of human TCRbeta chains were analyzed by immunosequencing. Processing in the source paper ran as follows. Repertoire TCRs were matched against a reference library of SARS-CoV-2-specific TCRs generated with the MIRA antigen-specificity platform. Breadth meant the fraction of unique TCRs that were SARS-CoV-2-associated, whereas depth meant the fraction of total T cells that were SARS-CoV-2-associated. Each spike-specific TCR was assigned to its reactive spike region and to a CD4 or CD8 class using the MIRA data. Log10-transformed breadth and depth values were compared by one-way ANOVA with Sidak's multiple comparisons tests. Held by TCRdb, this immuneACCESS table contains in-frame sequences only and omits some clones. Under half of the omission traces to an unresolved V gene where checked; the cause of the rest is unknown. The V and J calls and clone size are taken from that table; D and trimming were inferred from the DNA. In this sample the table shows about 75,000 clones, about nine tenths of which occur a single time. The ten largest clones capture roughly 18% of the sample.

Sequenced material: peripheral blood, taken 28 days after the second AZD1222 dose. Rearrangement joined TRBV4-3 to TRBJ2-2; TRBD1 fits 9 bases in the junction. The sequence was collected from an adult who received the AZD1222 COVID-19 vaccine. The CDR3 reads CASSQDRITGGSGTGELFF. At the DNA level, the sequence is TGCGCCAGCAGCCAAGACCGAATTACAGGGGGCTCCGGCACCGGGGAGCTGTTTTTT.